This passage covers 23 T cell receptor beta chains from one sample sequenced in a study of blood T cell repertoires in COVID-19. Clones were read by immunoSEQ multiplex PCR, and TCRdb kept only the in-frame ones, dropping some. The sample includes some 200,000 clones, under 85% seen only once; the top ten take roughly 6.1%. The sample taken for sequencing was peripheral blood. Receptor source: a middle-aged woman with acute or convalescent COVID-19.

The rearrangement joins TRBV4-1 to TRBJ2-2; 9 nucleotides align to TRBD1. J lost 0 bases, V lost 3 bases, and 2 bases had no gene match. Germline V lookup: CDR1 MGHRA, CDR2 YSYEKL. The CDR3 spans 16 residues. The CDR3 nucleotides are TGCGCCAGCAGCCACGGACAGGGGACGAACACCGGGGAGCTGTTTTTT. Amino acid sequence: CASSHGQGTNTGELFF.

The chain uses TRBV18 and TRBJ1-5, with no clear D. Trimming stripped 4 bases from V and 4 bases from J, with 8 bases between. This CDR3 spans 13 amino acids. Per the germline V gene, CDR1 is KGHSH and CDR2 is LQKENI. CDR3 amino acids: CASSRTENQPQHF. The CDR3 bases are TGTGCCAGCTCACGAACAGAAAATCAGCCCCAGCATTTT.

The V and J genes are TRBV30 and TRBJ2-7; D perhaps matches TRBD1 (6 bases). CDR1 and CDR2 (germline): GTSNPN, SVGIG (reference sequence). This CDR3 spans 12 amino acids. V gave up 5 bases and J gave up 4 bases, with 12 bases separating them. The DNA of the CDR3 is TGTGCCTGGCAGGGGTTAGGGTACGAGCAGTACTTC. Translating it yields CAWQGLGYEQYF.

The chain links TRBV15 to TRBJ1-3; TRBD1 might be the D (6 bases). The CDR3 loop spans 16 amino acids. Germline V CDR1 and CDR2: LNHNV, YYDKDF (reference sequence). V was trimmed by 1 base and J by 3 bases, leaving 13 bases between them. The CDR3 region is CATSRATGLGGNTIYF. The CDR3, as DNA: TGTGCCACCAGCAGAGCGACAGGCTTGGGTGGAAACACCATATATTTT.

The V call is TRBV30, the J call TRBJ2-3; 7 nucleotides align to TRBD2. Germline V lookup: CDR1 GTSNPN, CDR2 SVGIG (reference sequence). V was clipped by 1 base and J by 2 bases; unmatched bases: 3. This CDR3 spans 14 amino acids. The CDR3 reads CAWSAAGLTDTQYF. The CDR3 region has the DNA TGTGCCTGGAGTGCAGCGGGGCTCACAGATACGCAGTATTTT.

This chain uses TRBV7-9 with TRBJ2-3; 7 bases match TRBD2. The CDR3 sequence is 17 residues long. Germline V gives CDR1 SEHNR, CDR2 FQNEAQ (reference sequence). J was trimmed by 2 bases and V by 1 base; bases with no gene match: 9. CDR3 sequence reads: CASSLERLAAYTDTQYF. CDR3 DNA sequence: TGTGCCAGCAGCTTAGAACGGCTAGCGGCATACACAGATACGCAGTATTTT.

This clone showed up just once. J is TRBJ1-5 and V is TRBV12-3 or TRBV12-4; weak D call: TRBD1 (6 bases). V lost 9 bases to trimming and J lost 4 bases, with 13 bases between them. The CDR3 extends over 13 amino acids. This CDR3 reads CASLAGANQPQHF. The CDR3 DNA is TGTGCCAGTCTTGCGGGGGCGAATCAGCCCCAGCATTTT.

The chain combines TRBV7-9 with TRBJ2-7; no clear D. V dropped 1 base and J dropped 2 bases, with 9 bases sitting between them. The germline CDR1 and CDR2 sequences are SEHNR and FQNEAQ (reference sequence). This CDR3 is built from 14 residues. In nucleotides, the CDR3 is TGTGCCAGCAGCTTAGGGTCACAGACCTACGAGCAGTACTTC. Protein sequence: CASSLGSQTYEQYF.

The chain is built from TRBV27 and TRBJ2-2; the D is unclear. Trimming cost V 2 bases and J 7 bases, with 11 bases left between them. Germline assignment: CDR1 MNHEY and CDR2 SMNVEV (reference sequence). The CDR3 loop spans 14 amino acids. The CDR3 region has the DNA TGTGCCAGCAGTTTAGGGCAGGTTAGCGGGGAGCTGTTTTTT. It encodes CASSLGQVSGELFF.

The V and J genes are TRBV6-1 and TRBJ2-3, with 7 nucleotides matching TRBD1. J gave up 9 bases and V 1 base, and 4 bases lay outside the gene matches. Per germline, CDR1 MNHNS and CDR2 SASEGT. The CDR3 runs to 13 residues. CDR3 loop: CASSEGVGQTQYF. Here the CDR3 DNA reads TGTGCCAGCAGTGAAGGGGTGGGACAGACGCAGTATTTT.

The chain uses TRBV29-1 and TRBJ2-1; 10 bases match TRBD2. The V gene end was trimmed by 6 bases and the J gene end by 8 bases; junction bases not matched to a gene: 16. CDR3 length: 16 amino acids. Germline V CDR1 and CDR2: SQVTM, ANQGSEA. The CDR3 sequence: CSVAGTSAKMEYEQFF. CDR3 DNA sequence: TGCAGCGTGGCCGGGACTAGCGCTAAAATGGAGTATGAGCAGTTCTTC.

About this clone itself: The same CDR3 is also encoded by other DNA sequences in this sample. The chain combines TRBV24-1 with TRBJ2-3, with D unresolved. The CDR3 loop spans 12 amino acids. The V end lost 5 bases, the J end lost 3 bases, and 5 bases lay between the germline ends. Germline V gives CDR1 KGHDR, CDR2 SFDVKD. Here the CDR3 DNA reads TGTGCCACCAGTGGCAGTACAGATACGCAGTATTTT. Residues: CATSGSTDTQYF.

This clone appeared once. The DNA for the CDR3 is TGTGCCAGCAGCGCTCAGGGGGCACGTAATTCACCCCTCCACTTT. It specifies CASSAQGARNSPLHF. The rearrangement joins TRBV7-6 to TRBJ1-6; 8 bases agree with TRBD1. The CDR3 consists of 15 residues. The germline gives CDR1 SGHVS, CDR2 FNYEAQ. V was clipped by 5 bases and J by 6 bases; unmatched bases: 6.

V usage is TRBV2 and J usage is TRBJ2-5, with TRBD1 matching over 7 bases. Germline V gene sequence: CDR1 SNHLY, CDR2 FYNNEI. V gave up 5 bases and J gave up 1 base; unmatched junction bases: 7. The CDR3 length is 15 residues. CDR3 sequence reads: CASSRNRDSQETQYF. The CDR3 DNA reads TGTGCCAGCAGTCGCAACCGGGACAGCCAAGAGACCCAGTACTTC. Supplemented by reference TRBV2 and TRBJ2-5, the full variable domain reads EPEVTQTPSHQVTQMGQEVILRCVPISNHLYFYWYRQILGQKVEFLVSFYNNEISEKSEIFDDQFSVERPDGSNFTLKIRSTKLEDSAMYFCASSRNRDSQETQYFGPGTRLLVL.

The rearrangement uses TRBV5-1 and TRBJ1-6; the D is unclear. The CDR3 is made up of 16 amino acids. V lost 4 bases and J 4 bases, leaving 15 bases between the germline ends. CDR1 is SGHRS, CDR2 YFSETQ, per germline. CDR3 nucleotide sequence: TGCGCCAGCAGCCCTCGTAGCACGGGGTATAATTCACCCCTCCACTTT. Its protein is CASSPRSTGYNSPLHF.

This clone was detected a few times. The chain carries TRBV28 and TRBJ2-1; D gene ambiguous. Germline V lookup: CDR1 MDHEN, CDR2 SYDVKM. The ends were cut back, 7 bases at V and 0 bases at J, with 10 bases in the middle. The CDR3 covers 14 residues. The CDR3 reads CASTRLSSYNEQFF. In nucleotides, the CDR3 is TGTGCCAGCACCCGACTTAGCTCCTACAATGAGCAGTTCTTC.

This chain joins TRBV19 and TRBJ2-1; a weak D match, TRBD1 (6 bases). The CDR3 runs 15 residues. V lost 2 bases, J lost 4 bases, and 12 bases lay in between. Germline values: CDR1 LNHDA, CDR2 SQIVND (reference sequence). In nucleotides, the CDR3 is TGTGCCAGTAGTATACTCACAGGGTATTACAATGAGCAGTTCTTC. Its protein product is CASSILTGYYNEQFF.

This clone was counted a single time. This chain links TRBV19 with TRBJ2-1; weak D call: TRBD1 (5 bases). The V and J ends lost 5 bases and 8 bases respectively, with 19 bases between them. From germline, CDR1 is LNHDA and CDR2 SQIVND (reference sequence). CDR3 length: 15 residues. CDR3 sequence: CASSGGAQTTDEQFF. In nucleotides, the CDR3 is TGTGCCAGTAGTGGTGGGGCCCAAACTACAGATGAGCAGTTCTTC.

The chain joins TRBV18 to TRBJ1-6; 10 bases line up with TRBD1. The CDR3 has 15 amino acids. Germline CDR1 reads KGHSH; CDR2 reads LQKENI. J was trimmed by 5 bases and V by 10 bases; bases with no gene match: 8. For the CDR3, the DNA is TGTGCCACCAAGACAGGGGGCGAGAATAATTCACCCCTCCACTTT. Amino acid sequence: CATKTGGENNSPLHF.

CDR3 coding DNA: TGTGCCAGCAGTGAGTCGGCAGGACTCAATACAGATACGCAGTATTTT. Protein: CASSESAGLNTDTQYF. The chain combines TRBV6-1 with TRBJ2-3; a possible D gene is TRBD2 (5 bases). This CDR3 has 16 amino acids. Germline V lookup: CDR1 MNHNS, CDR2 SASEGT. V shed 3 bases and J shed 3 bases, with 16 bases lying between them.

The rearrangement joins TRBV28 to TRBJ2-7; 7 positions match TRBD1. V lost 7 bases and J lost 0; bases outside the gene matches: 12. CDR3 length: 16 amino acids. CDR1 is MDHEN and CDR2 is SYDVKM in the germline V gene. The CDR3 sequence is CASTPSPGQNSYEQYF. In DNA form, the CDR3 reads TGTGCCAGCACCCCCTCCCCGGGACAGAACTCCTACGAGCAGTACTTC. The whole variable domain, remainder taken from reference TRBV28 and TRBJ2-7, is DVKVTQSSRYLVKRTGEKVFLECVQDMDHENMFWYRQDPGLGLRLIYFSYDVKMKEKGDIPEGYSVSREKKERFSLILESASTNQTSMYLCASTPSPGQNSYEQYFGPGTRLTVT.

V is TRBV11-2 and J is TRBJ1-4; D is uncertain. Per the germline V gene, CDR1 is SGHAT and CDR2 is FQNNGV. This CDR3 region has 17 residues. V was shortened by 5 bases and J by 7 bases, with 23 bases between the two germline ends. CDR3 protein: CASSVAGLGTEIEKLFF. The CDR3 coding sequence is TGTGCCAGCAGCGTCGCCGGCCTCGGAACGGAGATTGAAAAACTGTTTTTT.

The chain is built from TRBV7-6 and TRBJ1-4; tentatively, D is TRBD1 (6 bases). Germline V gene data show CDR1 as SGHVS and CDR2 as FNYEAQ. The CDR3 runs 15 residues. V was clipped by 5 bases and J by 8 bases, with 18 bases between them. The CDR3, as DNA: TGTGCCAGCAGCCACCGTGGCGCAGGGGAGGAAAAACTGTTTTTT. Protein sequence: CASSHRGAGEEKLFF.